This TCR beta chain derives from a study of cytomegalovirus exposure and HLA in healthy donors (dated by TCRdb to about 2017). Concerning the study at large: An earlier analysis of several hundred of the donors reported about 250 Gb of sequence data and some 120 million unique TCR beta sequences from about 200 million T cells. The study aimed to test whether cataloging public T cell receptors could reveal signatures of past pathogen exposure. Every repertoire in the discovery cohort had been generated on one and the same sequencing platform. Along with the roughly 700-subject first cohort, a separate validation cohort of over 90 different subjects was used. Roughly five DR-DQ haplotypes were treated as single units for association and clustering because of strong linkage in the cohort. An earlier analysis of around 640 of the donors used high-throughput TCR beta sequencing to judge whether each TCR beta V gene segment behaved as functional or pseudogenic. Across around 400 genotyped donors of the cohort, an average of about 200,000 unique TCR beta nucleotide sequences per donor were sequenced, and approximately 19% of those sequences were non-productive. An early release that covered about 640 HLA-typed donors contained approximately 300 gigabases of sequencing data and 70 million to 100 million unique TCR sequences. The number of donors typed differed by locus, with 629-630 for A, B, C, DRB1 and DQB1, 522 for DQA1, 600 to 610 for DPA1, and approximately 470 for DPB1. The study used immunosequencing to profile the T cell repertoires of 600 to 850 subjects and linked those repertoires to cytomegalovirus serostatus. In a later genetic analysis, genome-wide SNP genotypes for about 55% of the roughly 670 donors were used, and that subset was treated as a discovery cohort. Both class I and class II loci were covered by HLA typing, at four-digit resolution. Donor age, sex, ethnicity and CMV serostatus were compiled alongside the repertoire data. Rather than drawing on any new phenotypic data, the later analysis identified candidate immune exposures from TCR beta sequences and the way those sequences occurred across donors. To predict cytomegalovirus infection status, the study combined high-throughput TCR immunosequencing, statistical association of individual TCRs with disease status, and machine learning. Of the 350 to 400 genotyped donors, about 84% fell in the genetic ancestry cluster associated with self-reported Caucasian donors. A later analysis re-analyzed previously published TCR beta repertoires from roughly 630 donors and added high-resolution HLA genotyping to study TCR occurrence patterns. Paper-wide results and their limitations: Most TCR sequences were seen in very few donors, while some public TCRs were found in many individuals. In both the original and validation cohorts, the classifier was reported to diagnose cytomegalovirus status with high specificity and sensitivity. According to a later analysis, most CMV-associated TCR beta chains appeared to be HLA-restricted, and the HLA associations seemed to be driven largely by CMV exposure. A cluster of highly shared sequence variants was judged likely to represent a technical artifact of the sequencing pipeline. In a later analysis, around 15,000 TCR beta sequences were associated with specific HLA alleles at a false discovery rate of 0.05. Sequencing depth was assumed to be roughly uniform across donors in the presence/absence analyses, though that assumption may not hold. A later genetic analysis reported fewer N-insertions in productive TCRs among donors in an Asian-associated ancestry cluster than the roughly 620-donor mean. According to the authors, the approach could potentially be generalized to other disease states and immunological phenotypes. The 87-base-pair reads could not distinguish some IMGT-functional V segments, including TRBV6-2 and TRBV6-3, so those segments were excluded. Three of the identified cytomegalovirus-associated TCR beta chains were confirmed in vitro to be specific for cytomegalovirus antigens. In the study, 164 TCR beta chains were listed as associated with cytomegalovirus. An earlier analysis of approximately 540 of the donors showed that most TCR beta V segments appeared in productive rearrangements either about 90% or about 30% of the time, which broadly matched IMGT annotations. CMV serostatus was the only immune exposure information available for the cohort. According to a later analysis, TCR association rates differed among HLA loci, with DRB1 alleles showing the most associated TCRs and HLA-C alleles showing the fewest. According to a later analysis, parvovirus B19, influenza, CMV and Epstein-Barr virus appeared linked to several top co-occurrence clusters. Because counts were too low, fewer than 20 rarely observed V segments, including chromosome 9 orphons, were excluded from the earlier analysis of around 590 of the donors. Because HLA typing was missing for some donors at each locus, association tests included only the typed subset. Correlated functional status among segregating V segments might reflect linkage disequilibrium, but an unknown experimental factor could not be ruled out. In a later genetic analysis, a missense DCLRE1C variant was associated with V-gene and J-gene trimming of TCR beta chains, and the association was replicated in an independent cohort. The cohort was sequenced for TCR beta chains only, and without alpha or paired-chain data the features that could be detected were limited. Compared with equally common non-associated chains, HLA-associated TCR beta chains in a later analysis were more clonally expanded and had lower generation probabilities. When HLA alleles, especially DR and DQ, strongly co-occurred, attributing TCR associations to individual alleles was difficult. A further reported finding was that TCR beta sequences accurately predicted the HLA-A and HLA-B alleles for most subjects in the first cohort.

The CDR3, from cysteine to phenylalanine, totals 16 residues. Here the CDR3 DNA is all that survives: 48 bases in frame from base 1. CDR1 and CDR2, per the germline V gene, are MRHNA and SNTAGT. Germline trimming: 2 bases from V, 6 bases from J; junction bases outside gene matches: 10. Notes on this clone: No antigen is known for it. Per-base quality was not reported, and no clone a single base away is much larger than it.

The method was the immunoSEQ multiplex PCR assay. For the multiplex PCR, a mixture combining 60 forward primers for TCR Vbeta segments and 13 reverse primers for TCR Jbeta segments was used. The CDR3 region of rearranged TCR beta genes was amplified from genomic DNA with a multiplex PCR assay. The amplified TCR beta libraries were sequenced on the Illumina HiSeq System as 87-base-pair reads. Per the authors' processing: A later analysis tallied tens of millions of unique TCR beta chains across the 700 or so repertoires, and approximately 11 million of those chains were shared by two or more donors. A nearest-neighbor algorithm error-corrected the raw reads and collapsed the reads into unique sequences, merging closely related sequences to remove PCR and sequencing errors. CDR3 sequences were aligned to IMGT reference sequences to assign V, D and J gene segments. For a sequence to be retained, at least a six-nucleotide match to both a V gene segment and a J gene segment was required. A rearrangement was called productive if the CDR3 had no stop codons and remained in frame with V and J, and every other rearrangement was called non-productive. CDR3 was defined according to IMGT convention as the region running from the second conserved V-encoded cysteine to the conserved J-encoded phenylalanine. Sequences without an unambiguous match to a single V gene segment were excluded from the earlier analysis of about 600 of the donors. An earlier analysis of 500 to 600 of the donors classified V segments as functional when productive rearrangements were above 56.7% and as segregating when the standard deviation between donors was above 5%. A statistical classification framework was built to diagnose cytomegalovirus status from the catalog of TCR beta chain sequences. A later analysis assigned V and J genes by comparing TCR nucleotide sequences with IMGT/GENE-DB human TR gene sequences. Using the TCRdist pipeline, a later analysis assigned CDR3 sequences along with most-parsimonious VDJ recombination scenarios. In a later analysis, every TCR beta chain was defined by the combination of its CDR3 amino acid sequence and its V-gene family, and reads without a unique V-gene family were dropped. A later analysis removed 550 to 650 highly shared, low-generation-probability nucleotide sequences to deal with suspected cross-contamination and a sequencing artifact. A later analysis calculated a clonal expansion index for each public chain from normalized within-repertoire ranks of inferred template counts. In a later analysis, generation probabilities were computed using a VDJ recombination model fitted to out-of-frame rearrangements, and the results were checked against IGoR. A later analysis scored TCR-TCR, TCR-HLA and TCR-CMV co-occurrence with hypergeometric tests, applying a repertoire-size bias correction to TCR pairs. In a later analysis, false discovery rates were estimated by permuting HLA or CMV assignments 20 times. In a later analysis, co-occurring TCRs were grouped with DBSCAN, and TCRdist sequence similarity was added when clustering was performed within HLA-allele-positive subsets. Repertoires with fewer than 30,000 or more than 120,000 public chains, plus five repertoires with anomalous nucleotide sharing, were excluded from co-occurrence clustering. TCRdb limited this immuneACCESS table to in-frame rearrangements with V and J called. A share of clones is missing; checked studies link under half to unresolved V genes, and the rest is unexplained. D and trimming were read from the DNA, whereas the V and J calls and clone size are those reported in that table. This sample comprises about 52,000 clones, around 62% of them detected only once. Roughly 12% of the sample is held by the ten biggest clonotypes.

In total, about 650 healthy bone marrow donors made up the cohort. At the time of sampling, every cohort member was nominally healthy, though immune exposures that went unrecorded were likely present. Of the roughly 620 cohort members, roughly 300 had positive CMV serostatus and 350 to 450 had negative CMV serostatus, and CMV serostatus was not recorded for the donor. Every donor gave a peripheral blood sample, and the peripheral blood mononuclear cells from that sample were used for TCR beta sequencing. Genomic DNA extraction from the blood cell samples was performed with the Qiagen DNeasy Blood Extraction Kit.

This clonotype originated in a human donor in good health. This chain joins TRBV6-4 to TRBJ1-2; TRBD1 agrees with 9 junctional bases. The specimen was PBMCs. The nucleotides are TGTGCCAGCAGTGACCCTGACCGTAGGACAGGGGATGGCTACACCTTC. This yields the protein CASSDPDRRTGDGYTF.